Presented here are 32 T cell receptor beta chains from one specimen sequenced in a study of T-cell reconstitution after alpha-beta-depleted transplantation in children. Preparing the TCRbeta library involved the use of unique molecular identifiers. Each CDR3 protein gets one entry after TCRdb re-called the PCR reads with MiXCR. The sample includes around 400,000 distinct CDR3 sequences, roughly 10% of them seen just once. Material: PBMCs from the stem cell graft donor, obtained from the stem cell graft. Receptors were obtained from a human donor who donated a stem cell graft to a child with acute myeloid leukemia.

This clonotype was found a few times. The chain is built from TRBV28 and TRBJ2-7; TRBD1 matches 8 bases. This CDR3 region has 15 residues. The V gene end was trimmed by 2 bases and the J gene end by 0 bases; junction bases not matched to a gene: 3. The germline CDR1 and CDR2 sequences are MDHEN and SYDVKM. The CDR3 reads CASSLQGASSYEQYF. CDR3 in DNA: TGTGCCAGCAGTTTACAGGGGGCGAGCTCCTACGAGCAGTACTTC.

This clonotype was observed a few times. This chain uses TRBV10-1 with TRBJ2-1; a weak D match, TRBD2 (6 bases). The CDR3 runs 17 residues. Germline V lookup: CDR1 WNHNN, CDR2 SYGVQD (reference sequence). V lost 3 bases and J lost 2, with 17 bases in between. Here the CDR3 reads CASSDPGGAGPYNEQFF. CDR3 in DNA: TGCGCCAGCAGTGACCCTGGCGGGGCCGGTCCCTACAATGAGCAGTTCTTC.

The sample holds a few counts of this clonotype. The chain has TRBV5-1 and TRBJ2-6, with 10 bases lining up with TRBD1. The germline V gene has CDR1 SGHRS and CDR2 YFSETQ. J was trimmed by 2 bases and V by 4 bases; bases with no gene match: 3. The CDR3 has 16 residues. The CDR3 DNA reads as TGCGCCAGCAGCCCGACAGGGGGCACTGGGGCCAACGTCCTGACTTTC. This gives the protein CASSPTGGTGANVLTF.

This clonotype was seen many times. The chain employs TRBV20-1 and TRBJ1-2; no clear D gene. The CDR3 length is 14 residues. Trimming left V 6 bases short and J 8 bases short, with 22 bases between. The germline CDR1 and CDR2 sequences are DFQATT and SNEGSKA (reference sequence). CDR3 loop: CSASVISPAWGYTF. DNA for the CDR3: TGCAGTGCCTCCGTAATTTCCCCCGCTTGGGGCTACACCTTC.

In its sample, this clonotype was seen many times. The genes are TRBV11-2 and TRBJ2-2, with TRBD1 as a possible D gene (5 bases). V gave up 5 bases and J gave up 0 bases, with 19 bases separating them. Germline-derived CDR1 and CDR2 are SGHAT and FQNNGV. CDR3 length: 18 residues. The CDR3 DNA reads TGTGCCAGCAGCCAGGGTCCCACAGGCCCCTCGAACACCGGGGAGCTGTTTTTT. Its protein is CASSQGPTGPSNTGELFF.

This clonotype appeared a few times. The chain couples TRBV20-1 to TRBJ2-3; 8 bases align to TRBD2. Germline lookup yields CDR1 DFQATT and CDR2 SNEGSKA (reference sequence). CDR3 size: 13 residues. The junction had 5 bases not matched to a gene; V was cut back by 5 bases and J by 4 bases. The CDR3 nucleotides read TGCAGTGCTCCGCGGGAGGTACCAGATACGCAGTATTTT. Protein sequence: CSAPREVPDTQYF.

In this sample, this clonotype turned up a few times. The rearrangement links TRBV4-1 to TRBJ2-1; perhaps TRBD1 as D (5 bases). CDR3 length equals 12 residues. Germline lookup yields CDR1 MGHRA and CDR2 YSYEKL. Trimming removed 1 base at V and 9 bases at J, with 7 bases between. DNA for the CDR3: TGCGCCAGCAGCCAAGGGGGCGTTGAGCAGTTCTTC. It codes for CASSQGGVEQFF.

The genes are TRBV27 and TRBJ2-3, with TRBD1 matching 7 bases. The V gene end was trimmed by 6 bases and the J gene end by 10 bases; junction bases not matched to a gene: 7. Germline CDR1 MNHEY, CDR2 SMNVEV (reference sequence). This CDR3 contains 12 residues. The CDR3 loop is CASRSQGDSQYF. CDR3 nucleotide sequence: TGTGCCAGCAGATCTCAGGGGGATTCGCAGTATTTT.

Many counts were recorded for this clonotype. The chain has TRBV4-3 and TRBJ1-2, with D perhaps TRBD1 (5 bases). Trimming removed 3 bases at V and 0 bases at J, with 14 bases between. CDR3 size: 16 residues. Germline lookup yields CDR1 LGHNA and CDR2 YSLEER. As DNA, the CDR3 is TGCGCCAGCAGCCAGGGGAGACAGACAACTAACTATGGCTACACCTTC. Its protein product is CASSQGRQTTNYGYTF.

A few counts support this clonotype. The chain has TRBV29-1 and TRBJ2-3, with 12 bases aligning to TRBD2. CDR3 length: 15 amino acids. Losses at the gene ends were 5 bases for V and 0 bases for J; bases not matched to a gene: 3. Germline V lookup: CDR1 SQVTM, CDR2 ANQGSEA. The CDR3 is CSVSGTSGSTDTQYF. For the CDR3, the DNA is TGCAGCGTTTCGGGGACTAGCGGGAGCACAGATACGCAGTATTTT.

This clonotype has a handful of counts. The J gene is TRBJ1-4, the V gene TRBV7-2; no reliable D call. CDR1 is SGHTA and CDR2 is FQGNSA in the germline V gene. This CDR3 is built from 16 residues. The V gene lost 0 bases and the J gene lost 4 bases, with 12 bases spanning the gap. The CDR3 region has the DNA TGTGCCAGCAGCTTAGCGGGGTACGGAGATAATGAAAAACTGTTTTTT. Its protein is CASSLAGYGDNEKLFF.

This clonotype has a handful of counts. The rearrangement links TRBV24-1 to TRBJ2-2; a weak D match, TRBD2 (6 bases). The germline V and J ends were trimmed by 7 bases and 0 bases, with 17 bases remaining between them. Germline values: CDR1 KGHDR, CDR2 SFDVKD. The CDR3 spans 17 residues. The CDR3 nucleotides are TGTGCCACCAGCGCCCCGTGGGGGGTTTCGAACACCGGGGAGCTGTTTTTT. It translates to CATSAPWGVSNTGELFF.

This clonotype was counted at least ten times. V gene TRBV4-2 combines with J gene TRBJ1-5; D is uncertain. V was cut by 0 bases and J by 0 bases, with 6 bases left in between. Per germline, CDR1 LGHNA and CDR2 YNFKEQ. The CDR3 loop spans 15 amino acids. CDR3 sequence reads: CASSQDPRSNQPQHF. Written as DNA, the CDR3 is TGTGCCAGCAGCCAAGATCCCCGTAGCAATCAGCCCCAGCATTTT.

The chain uses TRBV7-6 and TRBJ2-7; 8 bases map to TRBD2. This CDR3 has 15 residues. Germline trimming cut 4 bases from V and 0 bases from J; bases unmatched to any gene: 5. Germline V gene sequence: CDR1 SGHVS, CDR2 FNYEAQ. The CDR3 DNA follows: TGTGCCAGCAGCTCCGGGGGGACTAGCTCCTACGAGCAGTACTTC. Its translation is CASSSGGTSSYEQYF.

The CDR3 sequence: CASSLTGTVSEQYV. CDR3 sequence (DNA): TGCGCCAGCAGCTTGACGGGTACCGTCTCCGAGCAGTACGTC. J is TRBJ2-7 and V is TRBV5-1; the D is unclear. With 1 base removed from V and 6 bases from J, the gap between germline ends came to 14 bases. The CDR3 runs to 14 residues. Germline V gene sequence: CDR1 SGHRS, CDR2 YFSETQ.

This clonotype turned up a few times. The CDR3 region is CSFLDTANTGELFF. In DNA, the CDR3 is TGCAGCTTTCTCGACACCGCGAACACCGGGGAGCTGTTTTTT. The gene calls are TRBV29-1 and TRBJ2-2; D gene unclear. The germline gives CDR1 SQVTM, CDR2 ANQGSEA. The V gene lost 8 bases and the J gene lost 0 bases, with 13 bases spanning the gap. CDR3 length equals 14 residues.

This clonotype was recorded many times. This chain uses TRBV29-1 with TRBJ1-2, with TRBD1 as a possible D gene (6 bases). Trimming removed 4 bases at V and 3 bases at J, with 12 bases between. Germline V CDR1 and CDR2: SQVTM, ANQGSEA. The CDR3 sequence is 13 residues long. DNA of the CDR3: TGCAGCGTTGCGGACAGTTGGGACTATGGCTACACCTTC. Translating it yields CSVADSWDYGYTF.

This clonotype occurred a few times. The chain recombines TRBV5-1 with TRBJ2-2, with D uncertain. CDR3 size: 15 residues. The germline V and J ends were trimmed by 4 bases and 7 bases, with 17 bases remaining between them. Germline-derived CDR1 and CDR2 are SGHRS and YFSETQ. The CDR3 protein is CASSPRPNSGGELFF. The DNA of the CDR3 is TGCGCCAGCAGCCCTCGGCCCAATAGTGGCGGGGAGCTGTTTTTT.

This chain links TRBV7-2 with TRBJ2-1; D unclear. V shed 6 bases and J shed 1 base, with 13 bases lying between them. CDR1 and CDR2 from the germline V gene are SGHTA and FQGNSA. This CDR3 is built from 15 residues. CDR3 region: CASSLNRLSYNEQFF. The CDR3 DNA follows: TGTGCCAGCAGTTTAAATAGATTATCCTACAATGAGCAGTTCTTC.

The CDR3 loop reads CASSITQGEADTQYF. The DNA of the CDR3 is TGTGCCAGCAGCATTACACAGGGAGAAGCAGATACGCAGTATTTT. The chain links TRBV9 to TRBJ2-3; a possible D gene is TRBD1 (6 bases). V was cut by 4 bases and J by 4 bases, with 16 bases left in between. The CDR3 totals 15 residues. CDR1 and CDR2 (germline): SGDLS, YYNGEE.

The J gene is TRBJ2-7, the V gene TRBV4-2; 13 bases map to TRBD2. CDR3 length equals 16 residues. Germline V gives CDR1 LGHNA, CDR2 YNFKEQ. The V and J ends lost 3 bases and 7 bases, in that order; junction bases with no gene match: 9. CDR3: CASSQIGLAGVGEQYF. The DNA of the CDR3 is TGTGCCAGCAGCCAGATTGGACTAGCGGGAGTAGGGGAGCAGTACTTC.

This clonotype was recorded at least ten times. CDR3 sequence: CASSLVGQDNEQFF. The CDR3 nucleotides are TGTGCCAGCAGCTTAGTTGGCCAGGACAATGAGCAGTTCTTC. The chain has TRBV7-6 and TRBJ2-1; no clear D. V was shortened by 1 base and J by 5 bases, with 9 bases between the two germline ends. The CDR3 loop spans 14 amino acids. The germline V gene encodes CDR1 SGHVS and CDR2 FNYEAQ.

This clonotype was counted only a few times. This chain connects TRBV30 to TRBJ2-1, with a weak D call TRBD2 (5 bases). CDR1 and CDR2 from the germline V gene are GTSNPN and SVGIG (reference sequence). The CDR3 runs to 14 residues. Trimming took 4 bases from V and 3 from J, leaving 13 bases between them. CDR3 sequence (DNA): TGTGCCTGGATTCGGGGTAGCTTCTACAATGAGCAGTTCTTC. It codes for CAWIRGSFYNEQFF. Full variable domain (missing parts from reference TRBV30 and TRBJ2-1): SQTIHQWPATLVQPVGSPLSLECTVEGTSNPNLYWYRQAAGRGLQLLFYSVGIGQISSEVPQNLSASRPQDRQFILSSKKLLLSDSGFYLCAWIRGSFYNEQFFGPGTRLTVL.

This clonotype has at least ten counts. V is TRBV9 and J is TRBJ2-5; a weak D match, TRBD1 (5 bases). The CDR3 sequence is 16 residues long. Germline V gene lookup returns CDR1 SGDLS and CDR2 YYNGEE. V was pared by 0 bases and J by 5 bases, with 17 bases between. CDR3 in amino acids: CASSVGDRGRAETQYF. For the CDR3, the DNA is TGTGCCAGCAGCGTAGGAGATAGGGGCAGGGCCGAGACCCAGTACTTC. Full variable domain (rest looked up from reference TRBV9 and TRBJ2-5): DSGVTQTPKHLITATGQRVTLRCSPRSGDLSVYWYQQSLDQGLQFLIQYYNGEERAKGNILERFSAQQFPDLHSELNLSSLELGDSALYFCASSVGDRGRAETQYFGPGTRLLVL.

The chain recombines TRBV27 with TRBJ2-3; maybe TRBD2 (6 bases). Between the trimmed V and J ends, which lost 0 bases and 4 bases, there was a span of 14 bases. The V gene's germline CDR1 is MNHEY and CDR2 SMNVEV (reference sequence). The CDR3 covers 16 residues. CDR3 DNA sequence: TGTGCCAGCAGTTTATCCCCGGGGACTGGGGCAGATACGCAGTATTTT. Translated: CASSLSPGTGADTQYF.

The chain links TRBV7-6 to TRBJ2-1; TRBD2 matches at 10 bases. The ends lost 5 bases at V and 4 bases at J; junction bases unmatched: 8. The CDR3 totals 16 residues. Germline lookup yields CDR1 SGHVS and CDR2 FNYEAQ. Here the CDR3 reads CASSPPPLAGYNEQFF. The CDR3, as DNA: TGTGCCAGCAGCCCTCCCCCACTAGCGGGGTACAATGAGCAGTTCTTC. The full variable domain, its missing parts supplied by reference TRBV7-6 and TRBJ2-1, is GAGVSQSPRYKVTKRGQDVALRCDPISGHVSLYWYRQALGQGPEFLTYFNYEAQQDKSGLPNDRFSAERPEGSISTLTIQRTEQRDSAMYRCASSPPPLAGYNEQFFGPGTRLTVL.

The chain joins TRBV20-1 to TRBJ1-5; D possibly corresponds to TRBD1 (5 bases). Germline assignment: CDR1 DFQATT and CDR2 SNEGSKA (reference sequence). The CDR3 totals 14 residues. The V and J ends lost 0 bases and 8 bases respectively, with 14 bases between them. CDR3 coding DNA: TGCAGTGCTAGAGATCGGGGGGTCTTGGAGCCCCAGCATTTT. Its protein product is CSARDRGVLEPQHF.

This clonotype was detected a few times. V and J are TRBV29-1 and TRBJ1-2, with D tentatively TRBD1 (5 bases). This CDR3 is 15 amino acids long. Per germline, CDR1 SQVTM and CDR2 ANQGSEA. Trimming shortened V by 0 bases and J by 4 bases, and 15 bases separated the two germline ends. CDR3 coding DNA: TGCAGCGTTGAAGATCGCGGGGAGGGGCCCTATGGCTACACCTTC. It yields the protein CSVEDRGEGPYGYTF.

This clonotype appeared many times. This chain's CDR3 is CAISQGAYSNQPQHF. As DNA, the CDR3 is TGTGCCATCAGTCAGGGGGCGTATAGCAATCAGCCCCAGCATTTT. The J gene is TRBJ1-5, the V gene TRBV10-3, with TRBD1 matching 8 bases. The germline V gene has CDR1 ENHRY and CDR2 SYGVKD. The CDR3 totals 15 residues. The ends lost 5 bases at V and 0 bases at J; junction bases unmatched: 3.

This clonotype was seen a handful of times. This chain connects TRBV12-3 or TRBV12-4 to TRBJ2-3, with 11 nucleotides matching TRBD2. Trimming cost V 2 bases and J 5 bases; bases outside gene matches: 6. CDR3 size: 16 residues. The CDR3 DNA reads as TGTGCCAGCAGTTTATGGACTAGCGGGCAGATAGATACGCAGTATTTT. Its protein is CASSLWTSGQIDTQYF.

The chain couples TRBV7-2 to TRBJ2-3; 8 bases match TRBD2. Germline V lookup: CDR1 SGHTA, CDR2 FQGNSA. The length of the CDR3 is 16 residues. The V gene end was trimmed by 4 bases and the J gene end by 0 bases; junction bases not matched to a gene: 6. CDR3 protein: CASSSRLATSTDTQYF. CDR3 DNA sequence: TGTGCCAGCAGCTCAAGACTAGCGACGAGCACAGATACGCAGTATTTT.

This clonotype was seen more than once but under ten times. The rearrangement uses TRBV5-8 and TRBJ1-5; 8 bases fit TRBD1. Germline CDR1 SGHTS, CDR2 YDEGEE. This CDR3 comprises 17 residues. The V gene end was trimmed by 0 bases and the J gene end by 3 bases; junction bases not matched to a gene: 8. Written as DNA, the CDR3 is TGTGCCAGCAGCTTGGCACAATGGACAGGGCTCAATCAGCCCCAGCATTTT. This encodes CASSLAQWTGLNQPQHF.